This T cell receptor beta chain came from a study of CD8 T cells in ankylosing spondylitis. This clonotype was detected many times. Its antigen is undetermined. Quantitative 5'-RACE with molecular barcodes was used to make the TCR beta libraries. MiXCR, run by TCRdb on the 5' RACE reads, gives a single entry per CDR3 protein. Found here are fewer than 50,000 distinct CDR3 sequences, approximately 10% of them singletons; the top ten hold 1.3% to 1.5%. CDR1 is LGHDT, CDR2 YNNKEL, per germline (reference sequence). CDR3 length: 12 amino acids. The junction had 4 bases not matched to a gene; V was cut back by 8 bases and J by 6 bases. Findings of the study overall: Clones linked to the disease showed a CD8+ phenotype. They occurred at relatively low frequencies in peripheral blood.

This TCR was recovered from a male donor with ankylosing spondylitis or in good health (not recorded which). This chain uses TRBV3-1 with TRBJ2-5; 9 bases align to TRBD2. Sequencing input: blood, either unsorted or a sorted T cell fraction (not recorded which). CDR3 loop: CASGTSPKTQYF. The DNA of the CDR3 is TGTGCCAGCGGGACTAGCCCCAAGACCCAGTACTTC.